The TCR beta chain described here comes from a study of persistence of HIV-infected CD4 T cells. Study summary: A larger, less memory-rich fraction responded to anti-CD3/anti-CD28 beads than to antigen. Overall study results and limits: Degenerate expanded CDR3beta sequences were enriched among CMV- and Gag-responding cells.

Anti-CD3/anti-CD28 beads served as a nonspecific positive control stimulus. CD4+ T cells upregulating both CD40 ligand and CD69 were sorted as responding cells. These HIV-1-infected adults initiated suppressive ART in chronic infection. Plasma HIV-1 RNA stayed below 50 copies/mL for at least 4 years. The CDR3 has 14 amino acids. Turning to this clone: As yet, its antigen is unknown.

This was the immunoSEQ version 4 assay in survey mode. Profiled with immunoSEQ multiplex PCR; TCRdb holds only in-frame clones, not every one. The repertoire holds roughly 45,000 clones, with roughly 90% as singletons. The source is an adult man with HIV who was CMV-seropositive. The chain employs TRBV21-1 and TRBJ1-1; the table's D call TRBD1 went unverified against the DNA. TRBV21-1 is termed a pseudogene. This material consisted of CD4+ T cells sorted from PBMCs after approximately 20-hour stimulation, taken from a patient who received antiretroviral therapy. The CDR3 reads CASDGTGQRTEAFF. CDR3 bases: TGTGCCAGCGACGGAACAGGACAACGAACTGAAGCTTTCTTT.